One and the same sample provided the 13 T cell receptor beta chains below, sequenced in a study of follicular helper T cells after annual influenza vaccination. Only in-frame clones appear in the TCRdb table, and some are missing; sequencing was by immunoSEQ multiplex PCR. The data show several thousand clones, around 80% seen once. As for time point: 2014-2015 season, 7 days after vaccination. Here the sequenced sample was CXCR5+ CD38- circulating T follicular helper cells from blood, taken 7 days after influenza vaccination. Documented subset: circulating Tfh, non-naive CD4+CXCR5+PD-1+ (ICOS+CD38+ or ICOS-CD38-). The receptors shown here come from an adult who received the influenza vaccine.

This clone was picked up a small number of times. CDR3: CASSEGQVGRGYTF. The CDR3, as DNA: TGCGCCAGCAGCGAAGGTCAAGTCGGGCGCGGCTACACCTTC. The chain employs TRBV4-3 and TRBJ1-2; D uncertain. Germline V CDR1 and CDR2: LGHNA, YSLEER. The CDR3 consists of 14 residues. Deletions cut 5 bases from V and 8 bases from J, with 18 bases between.

The chain has TRBV18 and TRBJ1-2; D call uncertain. Looked up from germline, CDR1 is KGHSH and CDR2 is LQKENI. Trimming pared 3 bases from V and 8 bases from J, leaving 19 bases between. This CDR3 has 15 amino acids. The CDR3 nucleotides are TGTGCCAGCTCACCCATCCCCCGGGCGGAGGGCGGCTACACCTTC. Translation gives CASSPIPRAEGGYTF. The whole variable domain, remainder taken from reference TRBV18 and TRBJ1-2, is NAGVMQNPRHLVRRRGQEARLRCSPMKGHSHVYWYRQLPEEGLKFMVYLQKENIIDESGMPKERFSAEFPKEGPSILRIQQVVRGDSAAYFCASSPIPRAEGGYTFGSGTRLTVV.

This chain links TRBV7-8 with TRBJ2-7; 7 nucleotides line up with TRBD2. Losses at the gene ends were 5 bases for V and 7 bases for J; bases not matched to a gene: 11. This CDR3 has 14 residues. Germline V lookup: CDR1 SGHVS, CDR2 FQNEAQ. CDR3 in DNA: TGTGCCAGCAGCCTTCTAGCCCTGGGGGGGGAGCAGTACTTC. This translates into CASSLLALGGEQYF.

This chain links TRBV6-5 with TRBJ2-7; 8 bases align to TRBD1. V trimming: 2 bases; J trimming: 10 bases; junction bases outside the gene matches: 7. The CDR3 length is 13 residues. Per germline, CDR1 MNHEY and CDR2 SVGAGI. In DNA, the CDR3 is TGTGCCAGCAGTTACGGGGACAGGTCGCCACAGTACTTC. It is translated as CASSYGDRSPQYF.

The CDR3 nucleotides read TGTGCCAGCTCCCTAGGACAGGCAGGGGAGACCCAGTACTTC. It is translated as CASSLGQAGETQYF. The V and J genes are TRBV18 and TRBJ2-5; TRBD1 agrees at 7 bases. The V segment lost 6 bases and the J segment 5 bases; nucleotides outside the gene matches: 9. The CDR3 is made up of 14 amino acids. Germline V gene data show CDR1 as KGHSH and CDR2 as LQKENI. Filled out from reference TRBV18 and TRBJ2-5, the complete variable domain reads NAGVMQNPRHLVRRRGQEARLRCSPMKGHSHVYWYRQLPEEGLKFMVYLQKENIIDESGMPKERFSAEFPKEGPSILRIQQVVRGDSAAYFCASSLGQAGETQYFGPGTRLLVL.

The CDR3 here is CASSPEGTGVEQYF. The CDR3 region has the DNA TGTGCCAGCAGCCCTGAGGGGACAGGGGTCGAGCAGTACTTC. The chain couples TRBV11-2 to TRBJ2-7; 10 nucleotides agree with TRBD1. Germline CDR1 SGHAT, CDR2 FQNNGV. After removal of 5 bases from V and 6 bases from J, the junction contained 7 bases not matched to a gene. The CDR3 is made up of 14 amino acids.

The chain uses TRBV7-3 and TRBJ2-7, with TRBD1 identical over 7 bases. The ends lost 1 base at V and 5 bases at J; junction bases unmatched: 8. CDR1 is SGHTA and CDR2 is FQGTGA in the germline V gene. The CDR3 is 15 residues long. The CDR3: CASSLSSGQQDEQYF. In nucleotides, the CDR3 is TGTGCCAGCAGCTTAAGTTCGGGACAGCAAGACGAGCAGTACTTC.

The chain has TRBV27 and TRBJ2-6, with TRBD1 matching over 8 bases. This CDR3 spans 18 amino acids. With 5 bases clipped from V and 0 bases from J, the junction kept 9 bases outside the gene matches. The germline CDR1 and CDR2 sequences are MNHEY and SMNVEV (reference sequence). The CDR3 region is CASSPRTGINSGANVLTF. The CDR3 DNA sequence: TGTGCCAGCAGTCCTCGGACAGGGATTAACTCTGGGGCCAACGTCCTGACTTTC.

The DNA for the CDR3 is TGTGCCAGCCGTTTAATTTTTGCAGCGGGAGACAATGAGCAGTTCTTC. Translated: CASRLIFAAGDNEQFF. V is TRBV2 and J is TRBJ2-1, with 8 bases aligning to TRBD2. V was clipped by 8 bases and J by 5 bases; unmatched bases: 14. The CDR3 runs to 16 residues. Germline values: CDR1 SNHLY, CDR2 FYNNEI.

This chain joins TRBV11-2 and TRBJ2-7; no definite D call. In germline, CDR1 is SGHAT, CDR2 FQNNGV. V shed 0 bases and J shed 3 bases, with 9 bases lying between them. CDR3 length: 14 residues. The chain's CDR3 is CASSLDRSVYEQYF. The CDR3 nucleotides are TGTGCCAGCAGCTTAGATAGGTCCGTCTACGAGCAGTACTTC.

The chain employs TRBV7-9 and TRBJ2-1; perhaps TRBD1 as D (5 bases). Per germline, CDR1 SEHNR and CDR2 FQNEAQ (reference sequence). This CDR3 spans 15 amino acids. Trimming removed 1 base at V and 9 bases at J, with 16 bases between. The CDR3 sequence is CASSLGQGGTREQFF. The CDR3 nucleotides are TGTGCCAGCAGCTTAGGGCAGGGTGGTACCCGTGAGCAGTTCTTC.

The chain recombines TRBV6-1 with TRBJ1-1; a weak D match, TRBD1 (6 bases). V lost 3 bases and J lost 1, with 12 bases in between. CDR1 and CDR2 from the germline V gene are MNHNS and SASEGT. CDR3 length: 15 amino acids. For the CDR3, the DNA is TGTGCCAGCAGTGACCTTTCCAGGGGGAACACTGAAGCTTTCTTT. The encoded protein is CASSDLSRGNTEAFF.

About this clone itself: An end of the junction differs from the germline gene, which may be a read error. The chain joins TRBV15 to TRBJ1-2, with unresolved D. The CDR3 has 13 amino acids. Germline V gene lookup returns CDR1 LNHNV and CDR2 YYDKDF (reference sequence). Here the CDR3 reads CATSRAPGQDSFF. In DNA, the CDR3 is TGTGCCACCAGCAGAGCTCCTGGGCAGGATTCCTTCTTC.